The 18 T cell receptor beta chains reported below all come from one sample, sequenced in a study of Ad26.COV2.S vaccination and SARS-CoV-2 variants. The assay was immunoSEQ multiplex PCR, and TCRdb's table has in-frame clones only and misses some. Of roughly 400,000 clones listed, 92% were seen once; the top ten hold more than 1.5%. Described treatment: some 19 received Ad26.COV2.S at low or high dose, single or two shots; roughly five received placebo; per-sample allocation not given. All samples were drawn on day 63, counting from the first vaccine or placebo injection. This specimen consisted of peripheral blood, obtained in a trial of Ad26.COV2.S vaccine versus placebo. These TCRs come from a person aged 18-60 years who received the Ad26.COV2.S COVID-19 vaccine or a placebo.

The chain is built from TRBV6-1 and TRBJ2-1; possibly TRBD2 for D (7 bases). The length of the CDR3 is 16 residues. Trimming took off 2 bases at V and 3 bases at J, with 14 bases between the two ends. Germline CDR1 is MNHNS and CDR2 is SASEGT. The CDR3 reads CASSERGGADYNEQFF. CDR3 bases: TGTGCCAGCAGTGAACGTGGGGGGGCCGACTACAATGAGCAGTTCTTC.

CDR3 coding DNA: TGTGCCAGCAGCTTACTCGCGGGGGCTCAGCCCCAGCATTTT. Its translation: CASSLLAGAQPQHF. The chain recombines TRBV7-6 with TRBJ1-5; D perhaps matches TRBD1 (6 bases). Germline loops: CDR1 SGHVS, CDR2 FNYEAQ. With 2 bases removed from V and 6 bases from J, the gap between germline ends came to 11 bases. The CDR3 length is 14 residues.

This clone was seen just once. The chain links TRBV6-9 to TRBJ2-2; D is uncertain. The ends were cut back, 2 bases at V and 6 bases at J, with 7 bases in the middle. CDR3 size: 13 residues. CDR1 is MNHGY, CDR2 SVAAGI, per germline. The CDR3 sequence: CASSYLSPGELFF. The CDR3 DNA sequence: TGTGCCAGCAGTTATCTTTCCCCCGGGGAGCTGTTTTTT.

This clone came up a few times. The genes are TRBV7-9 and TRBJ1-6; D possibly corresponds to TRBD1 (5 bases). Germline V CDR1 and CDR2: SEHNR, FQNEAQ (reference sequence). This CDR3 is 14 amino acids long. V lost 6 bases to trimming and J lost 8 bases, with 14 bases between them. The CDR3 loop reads CASRAGPTDSPLHF. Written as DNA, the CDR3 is TGTGCCAGCAGGGCAGGGCCTACGGATTCACCCCTCCACTTT.

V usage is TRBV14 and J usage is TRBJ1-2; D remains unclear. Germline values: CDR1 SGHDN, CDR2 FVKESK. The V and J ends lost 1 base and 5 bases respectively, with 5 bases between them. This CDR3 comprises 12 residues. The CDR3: CASSQGVYGYTF. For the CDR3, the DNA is TGTGCCAGCAGCCAAGGGGTTTATGGCTACACCTTC.

CDR3 DNA sequence: TGCGCCAGCAGCTCACAGGGGTTATCCGATAATTCACCCCTCCACTTT. The encoded protein is CASSSQGLSDNSPLHF. The V gene is TRBV5-1, the J gene TRBJ1-6; 7 positions match TRBD1. V dropped 3 bases and J dropped 5; count of bases not matched to a gene: 8. Germline CDR1 SGHRS, CDR2 YFSETQ. The CDR3 has 16 residues. The variable domain in full, completed from reference TRBV5-1 and TRBJ1-6, reads KAGVTQTPRYLIKTRGQQVTLSCSPISGHRSVSWYQQTPGQGLQFLFEYFSETQRNKGNFPGRFSGRQFSNSRSEMNVSTLELGDSALYLCASSSQGLSDNSPLHFGNGTRLTVT.

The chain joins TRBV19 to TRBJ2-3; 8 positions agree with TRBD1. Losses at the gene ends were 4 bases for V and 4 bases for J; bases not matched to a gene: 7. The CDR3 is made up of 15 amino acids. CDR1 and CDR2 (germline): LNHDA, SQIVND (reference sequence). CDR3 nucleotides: TGTGCCAGTAGTAGGGATGGACAGGGCTCAGATACGCAGTATTTT. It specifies CASSRDGQGSDTQYF.

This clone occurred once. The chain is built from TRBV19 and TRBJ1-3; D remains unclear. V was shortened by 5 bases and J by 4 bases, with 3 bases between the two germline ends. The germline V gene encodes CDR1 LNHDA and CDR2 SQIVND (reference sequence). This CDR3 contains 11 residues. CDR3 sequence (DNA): TGTGCCAGTAGTTACGGAAACACCATATATTTT. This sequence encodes CASSYGNTIYF.

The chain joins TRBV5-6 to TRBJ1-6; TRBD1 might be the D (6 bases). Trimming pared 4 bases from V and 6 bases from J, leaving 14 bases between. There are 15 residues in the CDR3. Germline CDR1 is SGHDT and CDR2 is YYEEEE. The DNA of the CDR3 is TGTGCCAGCAGCCTGCCGACAGGTGGTAATTCACCCCTCCACTTT. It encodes CASSLPTGGNSPLHF.

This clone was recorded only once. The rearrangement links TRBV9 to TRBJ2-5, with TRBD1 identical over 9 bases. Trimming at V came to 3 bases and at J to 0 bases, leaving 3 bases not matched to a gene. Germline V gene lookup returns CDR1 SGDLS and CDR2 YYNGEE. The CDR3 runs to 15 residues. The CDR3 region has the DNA TGTGCCAGCAGCGAGGGGACAGGGAACCAAGAGACCCAGTACTTC. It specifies CASSEGTGNQETQYF.

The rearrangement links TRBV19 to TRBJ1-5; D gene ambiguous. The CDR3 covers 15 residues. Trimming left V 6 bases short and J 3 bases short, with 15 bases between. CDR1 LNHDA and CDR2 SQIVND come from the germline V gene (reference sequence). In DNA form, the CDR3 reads TGTGCCAGTAGCACGAGGGATTTGTCCAATCAGCCCCAGCATTTT. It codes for CASSTRDLSNQPQHF.

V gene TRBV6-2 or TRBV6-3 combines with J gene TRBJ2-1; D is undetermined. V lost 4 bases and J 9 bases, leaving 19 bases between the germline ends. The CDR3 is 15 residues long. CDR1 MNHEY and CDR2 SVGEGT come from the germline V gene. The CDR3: CASSSLQPALREQFF. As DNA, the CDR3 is TGTGCCAGCAGTTCTCTACAGCCCGCGTTGCGTGAGCAGTTCTTC.

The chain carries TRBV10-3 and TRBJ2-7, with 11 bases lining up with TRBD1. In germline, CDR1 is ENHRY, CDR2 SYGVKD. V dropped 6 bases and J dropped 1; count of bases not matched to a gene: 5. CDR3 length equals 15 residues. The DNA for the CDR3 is TGTGCCATCAGGGGGTGGGACAGGGGGTCCTACGAGCAGTACTTC. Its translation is CAIRGWDRGSYEQYF.

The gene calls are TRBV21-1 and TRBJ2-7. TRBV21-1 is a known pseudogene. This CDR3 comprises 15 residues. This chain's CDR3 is CASSKRTSRGHEQYF. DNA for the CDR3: TGTGCCAGCAGCAAACGAACATCACGGGGCCACGAGCAGTACTTC.

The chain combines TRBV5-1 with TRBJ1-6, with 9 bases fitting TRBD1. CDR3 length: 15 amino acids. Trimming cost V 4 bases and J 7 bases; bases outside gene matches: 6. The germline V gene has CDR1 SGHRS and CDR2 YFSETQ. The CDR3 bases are TGCGCCAGCAGCGTGGGGACAGGGCAAAATTCACCCCTCCACTTT. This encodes CASSVGTGQNSPLHF.

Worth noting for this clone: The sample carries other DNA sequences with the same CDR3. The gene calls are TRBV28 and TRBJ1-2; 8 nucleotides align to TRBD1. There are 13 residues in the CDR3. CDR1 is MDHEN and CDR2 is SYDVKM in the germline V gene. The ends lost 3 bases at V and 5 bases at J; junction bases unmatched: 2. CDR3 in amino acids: CASSFNRGYGYTF. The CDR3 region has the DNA TGTGCCAGCAGTTTTAACAGGGGGTATGGCTACACCTTC.

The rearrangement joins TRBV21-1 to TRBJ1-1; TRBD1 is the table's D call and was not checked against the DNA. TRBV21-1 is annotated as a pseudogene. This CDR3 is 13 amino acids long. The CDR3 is CASSRQGATEAFF. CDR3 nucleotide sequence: TGTGCCAGCAGCAGGCAGGGGGCCACTGAAGCTTTCTTT.

The CDR3 loop is CASSIPRVVNEQFF. The CDR3 DNA sequence: TGTGCCAGTAGTATACCCCGTGTCGTCAATGAGCAGTTCTTC. The J gene is TRBJ2-1, the V gene TRBV19; D remains unclear. The germline V gene encodes CDR1 LNHDA and CDR2 SQIVND (reference sequence). V lost 2 bases and J 6 bases, leaving 11 bases between the germline ends. The CDR3 sequence is 14 residues long.